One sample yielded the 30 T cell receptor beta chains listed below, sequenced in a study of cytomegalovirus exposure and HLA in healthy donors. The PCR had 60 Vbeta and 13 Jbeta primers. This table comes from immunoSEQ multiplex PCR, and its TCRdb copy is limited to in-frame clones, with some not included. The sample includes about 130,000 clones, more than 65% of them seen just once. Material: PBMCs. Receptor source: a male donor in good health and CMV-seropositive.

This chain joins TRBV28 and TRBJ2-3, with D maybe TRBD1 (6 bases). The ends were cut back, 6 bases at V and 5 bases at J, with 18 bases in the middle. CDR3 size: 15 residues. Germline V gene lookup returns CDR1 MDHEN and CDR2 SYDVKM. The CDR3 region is CASSPPGTRKDTQYF. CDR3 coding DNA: TGTGCCAGCAGCCCTCCCGGGACAAGGAAAGATACGCAGTATTTT.

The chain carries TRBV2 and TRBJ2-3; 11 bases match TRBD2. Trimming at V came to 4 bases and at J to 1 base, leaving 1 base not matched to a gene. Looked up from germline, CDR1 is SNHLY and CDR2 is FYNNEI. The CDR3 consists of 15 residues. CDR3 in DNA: TGTGCCAGCAGTGCACTAGCGGGGGGCACAGATACGCAGTATTTT. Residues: CASSALAGGTDTQYF.

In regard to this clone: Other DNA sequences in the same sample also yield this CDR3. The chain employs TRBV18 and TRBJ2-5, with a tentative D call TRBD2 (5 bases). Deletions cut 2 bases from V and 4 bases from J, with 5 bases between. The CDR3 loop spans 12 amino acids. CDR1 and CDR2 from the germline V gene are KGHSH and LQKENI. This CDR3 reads CASSPGRETQYF. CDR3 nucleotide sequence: TGTGCCAGCTCACCAGGGAGAGAGACCCAGTACTTC.

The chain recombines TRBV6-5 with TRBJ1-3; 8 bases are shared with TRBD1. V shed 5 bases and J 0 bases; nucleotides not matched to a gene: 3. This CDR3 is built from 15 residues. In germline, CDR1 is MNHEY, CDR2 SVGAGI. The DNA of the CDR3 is TGTGCCAGCAGTAACAGGGGGGCCTCTGGAAACACCATATATTTT. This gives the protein CASSNRGASGNTIYF.

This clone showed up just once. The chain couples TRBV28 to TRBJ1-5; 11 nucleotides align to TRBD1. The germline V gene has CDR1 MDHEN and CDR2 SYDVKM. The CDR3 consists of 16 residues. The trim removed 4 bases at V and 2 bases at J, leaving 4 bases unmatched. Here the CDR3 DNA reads TGTGCCAGCAGTTGGACAGGGGGCGCGGGCAATCAGCCCCAGCATTTT. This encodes CASSWTGGAGNQPQHF.

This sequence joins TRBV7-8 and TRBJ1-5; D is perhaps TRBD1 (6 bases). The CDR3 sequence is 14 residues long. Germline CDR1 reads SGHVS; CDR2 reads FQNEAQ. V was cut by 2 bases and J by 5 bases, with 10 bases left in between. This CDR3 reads CASSLLTGYQPQHF. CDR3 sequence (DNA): TGTGCCAGCAGCTTATTGACAGGCTATCAGCCCCAGCATTTT.

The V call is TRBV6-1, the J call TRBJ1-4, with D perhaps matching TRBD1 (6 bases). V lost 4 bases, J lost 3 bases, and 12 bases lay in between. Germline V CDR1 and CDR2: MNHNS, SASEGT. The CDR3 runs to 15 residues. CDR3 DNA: TGTGCCAGCAGTGGGGGACATTTGCCTAATGAAAAACTGTTTTTT. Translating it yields CASSGGHLPNEKLFF.

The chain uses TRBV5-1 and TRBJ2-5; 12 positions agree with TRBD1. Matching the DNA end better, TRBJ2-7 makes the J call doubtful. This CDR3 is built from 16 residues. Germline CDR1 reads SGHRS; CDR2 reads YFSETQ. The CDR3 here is CASSSGTGGGPYEQYF. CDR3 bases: TGCGCCAGCAGCTCAGGGACAGGGGGCGGCCCCTACGAGCAGTACTTC.

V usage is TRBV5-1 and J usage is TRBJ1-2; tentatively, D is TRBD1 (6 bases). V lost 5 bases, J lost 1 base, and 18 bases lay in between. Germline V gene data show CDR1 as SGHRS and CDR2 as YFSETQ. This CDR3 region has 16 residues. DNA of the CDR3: TGCGCCAGCAGACCCCCAGCAGGGGCAGATAACTATGGCTACACCTTC. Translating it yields CASRPPAGADNYGYTF.

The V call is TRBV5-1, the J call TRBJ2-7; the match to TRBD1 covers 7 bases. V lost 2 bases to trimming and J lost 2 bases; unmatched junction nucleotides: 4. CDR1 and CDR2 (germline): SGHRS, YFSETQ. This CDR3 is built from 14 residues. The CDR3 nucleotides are TGCGCCAGCAGCTTTCGGGACAGTGCCTACGAGCAGTACTTC. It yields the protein CASSFRDSAYEQYF.

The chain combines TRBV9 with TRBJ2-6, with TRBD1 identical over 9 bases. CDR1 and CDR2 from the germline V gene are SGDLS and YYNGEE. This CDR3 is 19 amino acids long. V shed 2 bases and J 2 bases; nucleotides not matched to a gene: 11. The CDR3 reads CASSVKPGQGRPGANVLTF. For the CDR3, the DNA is TGTGCCAGCAGCGTTAAACCGGGACAGGGTCGACCTGGGGCCAACGTCCTGACTTTC. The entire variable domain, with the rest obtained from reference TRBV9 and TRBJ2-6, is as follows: DSGVTQTPKHLITATGQRVTLRCSPRSGDLSVYWYQQSLDQGLQFLIQYYNGEERAKGNILERFSAQQFPDLHSELNLSSLELGDSALYFCASSVKPGQGRPGANVLTFGAGSRLTVL.

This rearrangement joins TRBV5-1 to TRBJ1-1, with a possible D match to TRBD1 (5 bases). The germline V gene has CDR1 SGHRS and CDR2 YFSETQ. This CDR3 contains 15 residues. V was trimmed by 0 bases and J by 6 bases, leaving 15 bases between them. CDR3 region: CASSLESIRVAEAFF. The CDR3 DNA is TGCGCCAGCAGCTTGGAGAGTATCAGGGTGGCTGAAGCTTTCTTT.

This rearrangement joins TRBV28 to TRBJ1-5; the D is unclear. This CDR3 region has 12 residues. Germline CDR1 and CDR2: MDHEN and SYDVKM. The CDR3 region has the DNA TGTGCTCACCGGGGTAGCAATCAGCCCCAGCATTTT. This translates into CAHRGSNQPQHF.

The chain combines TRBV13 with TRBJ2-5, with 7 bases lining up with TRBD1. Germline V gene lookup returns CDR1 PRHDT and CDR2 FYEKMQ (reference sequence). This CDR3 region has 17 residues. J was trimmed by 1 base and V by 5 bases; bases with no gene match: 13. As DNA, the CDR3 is TGTGCCAGCAGCCTTAGACAGGGTCGGGCGATCCAAGAGACCCAGTACTTC. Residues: CASSLRQGRAIQETQYF.

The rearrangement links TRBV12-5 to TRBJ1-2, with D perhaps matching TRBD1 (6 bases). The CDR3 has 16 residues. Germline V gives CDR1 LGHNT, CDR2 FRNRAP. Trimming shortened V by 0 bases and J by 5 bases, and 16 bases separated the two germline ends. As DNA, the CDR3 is TGTGCTAGTGGTTTGGTACGAGAAGGGGGAATATATGGCTACACCTTC. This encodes CASGLVREGGIYGYTF.

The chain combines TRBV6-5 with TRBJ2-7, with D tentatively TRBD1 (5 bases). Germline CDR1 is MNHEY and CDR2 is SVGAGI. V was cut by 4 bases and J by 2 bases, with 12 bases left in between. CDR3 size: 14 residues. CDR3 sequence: CASSLVTETYEQYF. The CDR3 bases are TGTGCCAGCAGTTTAGTGACAGAGACCTACGAGCAGTACTTC.

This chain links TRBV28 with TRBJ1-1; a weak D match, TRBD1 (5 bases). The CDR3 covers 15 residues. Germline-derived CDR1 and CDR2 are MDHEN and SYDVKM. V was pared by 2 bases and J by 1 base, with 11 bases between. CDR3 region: CASSLRPGGNTEAFF. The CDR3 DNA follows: TGTGCCAGCAGTTTAAGGCCCGGGGGGAACACTGAAGCTTTCTTT. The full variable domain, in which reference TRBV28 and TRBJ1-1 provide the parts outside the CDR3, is DVKVTQSSRYLVKRTGEKVFLECVQDMDHENMFWYRQDPGLGLRLIYFSYDVKMKEKGDIPEGYSVSREKKERFSLILESASTNQTSMYLCASSLRPGGNTEAFFGQGTRLTVV.

CDR3 sequence (DNA): TGTGCCAGTAGTATATTTGCGGAAGAGACCCAGTACTTC. Protein sequence: CASSIFAEETQYF. The chain combines TRBV19 with TRBJ2-5; D not resolved. The ends were cut back, 2 bases at V and 3 bases at J, with 7 bases in the middle. Germline V gene lookup returns CDR1 LNHDA and CDR2 SQIVND (reference sequence). CDR3 length: 13 amino acids. The full variable domain, its missing parts supplied by reference TRBV19 and TRBJ2-5, is DGGITQSPKYLFRKEGQNVTLSCEQNLNHDAMYWYRQDPGQGLRLIYYSQIVNDFQKGDIAEGYSVSREKKESFPLTVTSAQKNPTAFYLCASSIFAEETQYFGPGTRLLVL.

CDR3 residues: CASSLGWRGGETQYF. As DNA, the CDR3 is TGTGCCAGCAGCTTAGGGTGGCGCGGGGGAGAGACCCAGTACTTC. The chain carries TRBV7-2 and TRBJ2-5; 7 bases line up with TRBD2. CDR3 length equals 15 residues. In germline, CDR1 is SGHTA, CDR2 FQGNSA. With V trimmed by 1 base and J by 4 bases, 6 bases remained unmatched.

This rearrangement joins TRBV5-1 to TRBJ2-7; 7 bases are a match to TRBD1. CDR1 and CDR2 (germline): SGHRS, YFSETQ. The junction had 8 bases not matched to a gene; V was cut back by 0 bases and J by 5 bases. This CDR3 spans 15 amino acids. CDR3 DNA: TGCGCCAGCAGCTTGGCCACAGGGGATAGTGACGAGCAGTACTTC. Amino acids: CASSLATGDSDEQYF.

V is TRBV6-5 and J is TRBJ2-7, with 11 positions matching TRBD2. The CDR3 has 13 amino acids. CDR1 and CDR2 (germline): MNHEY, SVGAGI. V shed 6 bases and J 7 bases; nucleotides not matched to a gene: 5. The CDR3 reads CASRRTSGWEQYF. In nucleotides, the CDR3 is TGTGCCAGCAGGCGGACTAGCGGGTGGGAGCAGTACTTC.

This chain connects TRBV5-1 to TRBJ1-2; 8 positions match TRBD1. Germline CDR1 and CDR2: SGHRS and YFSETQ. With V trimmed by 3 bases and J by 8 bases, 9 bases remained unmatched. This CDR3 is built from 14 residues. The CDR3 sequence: CASSSQTGAGGYTF. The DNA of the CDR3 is TGCGCCAGCAGCTCGCAGACAGGGGCAGGGGGCTACACCTTC. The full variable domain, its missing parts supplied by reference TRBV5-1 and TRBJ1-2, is KAGVTQTPRYLIKTRGQQVTLSCSPISGHRSVSWYQQTPGQGLQFLFEYFSETQRNKGNFPGRFSGRQFSNSRSEMNVSTLELGDSALYLCASSSQTGAGGYTFGSGTRLTVV.

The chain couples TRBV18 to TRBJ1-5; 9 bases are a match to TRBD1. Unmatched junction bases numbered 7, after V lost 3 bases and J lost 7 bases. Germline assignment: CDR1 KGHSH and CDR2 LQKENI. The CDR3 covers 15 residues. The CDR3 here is CASSPFTGGGQPQHF. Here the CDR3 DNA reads TGTGCCAGCTCACCTTTTACAGGGGGCGGGCAGCCCCAGCATTTT.

DNA of the CDR3: TGTGCCAGCACCTCGGGGAGGTCCTCCGGGGAGCTGTTTTTT. Residues: CASTSGRSSGELFF. The chain couples TRBV6-1 to TRBJ2-2, with TRBD2 as a possible D gene (6 bases). Trimming removed 7 bases from V and 6 bases from J, with 15 bases in between. The CDR3 spans 14 residues. Germline V gives CDR1 MNHNS, CDR2 SASEGT.

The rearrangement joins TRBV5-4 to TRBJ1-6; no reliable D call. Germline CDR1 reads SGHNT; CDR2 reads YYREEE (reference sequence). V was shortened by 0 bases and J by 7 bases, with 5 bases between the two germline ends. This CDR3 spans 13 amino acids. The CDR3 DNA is TGTGCCAGCAGCTTGGCGGGAAATTCACCCCTCCACTTT. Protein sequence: CASSLAGNSPLHF.

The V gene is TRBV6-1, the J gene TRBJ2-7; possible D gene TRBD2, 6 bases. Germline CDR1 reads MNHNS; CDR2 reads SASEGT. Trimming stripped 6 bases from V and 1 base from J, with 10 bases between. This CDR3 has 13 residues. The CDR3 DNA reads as TGTGCCAGCAGGGACGGGGGTTCCTACGAGCAGTACTTC. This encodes CASRDGGSYEQYF.

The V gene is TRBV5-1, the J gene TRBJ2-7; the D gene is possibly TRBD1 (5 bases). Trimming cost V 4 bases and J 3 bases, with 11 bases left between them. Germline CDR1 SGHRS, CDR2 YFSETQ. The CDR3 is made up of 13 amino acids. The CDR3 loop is CASSPDSYYEQYF. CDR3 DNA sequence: TGCGCCAGCAGCCCCGACAGCTACTACGAGCAGTACTTC.

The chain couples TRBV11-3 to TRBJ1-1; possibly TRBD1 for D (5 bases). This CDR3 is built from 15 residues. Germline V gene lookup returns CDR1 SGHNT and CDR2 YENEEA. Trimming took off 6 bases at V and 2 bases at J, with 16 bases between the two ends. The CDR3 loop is CASRGRGSFNTEAFF. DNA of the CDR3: TGTGCCAGCAGGGGGCGCGGCAGCTTTAACACTGAAGCTTTCTTT.

The CDR3 sequence is CASSESPRGSRTGPYEQYF. The CDR3 coding sequence is TGTGCCAGCAGTGAGTCCCCCCGGGGGTCAAGGACAGGTCCCTACGAGCAGTACTTC. This chain uses TRBV6-1 with TRBJ2-7; possible D gene TRBD1, 7 bases. Trimming removed 3 bases at V and 2 bases at J, with 26 bases between. The CDR3 is made up of 19 amino acids. Germline V gene lookup returns CDR1 MNHNS and CDR2 SASEGT.

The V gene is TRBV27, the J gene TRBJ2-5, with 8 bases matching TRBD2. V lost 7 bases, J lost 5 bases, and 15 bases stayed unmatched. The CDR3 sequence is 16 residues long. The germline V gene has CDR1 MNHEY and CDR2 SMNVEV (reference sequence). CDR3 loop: CASTRKGMTSVETQYF. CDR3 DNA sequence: TGTGCCAGCACCCGAAAGGGGATGACTAGCGTGGAGACCCAGTACTTC.